This TCR beta chain is drawn from a study of T cell responses to AZD1222 COVID-19 vaccine. Study as a whole: It was second doses at about 4 or about 12 weeks that were pooled. Study results and caveats: Vaccine-related CD4 TCRs covered spike, predominating at 160-218 and 743-854. Donors skewed white British and female; clonal diversity was possibly underestimated. After two AZD1222 doses, spike-specific TCR breadth and depth rose versus day 0.

The germline V gene encodes CDR1 SEHNR and CDR2 FQNEAQ (reference sequence). This CDR3 comprises 14 residues. V trimming: 5 bases; J trimming: 4 bases; junction bases outside the gene matches: 7. Here immunoSEQ multiplex PCR was the method, and the copy in TCRdb shows in-frame clones only, minus some. This table has about 100,000 clones, around 90% appearing once. Points on this clone: What it binds is not known.

The sequencing used peripheral blood, collected on day 0 of AZD1222 vaccination. The clonotype originates from an adult in good health. This chain joins TRBV7-9 and TRBJ2-5; 7 positions match TRBD1. The CDR3 sequence is CASSPSGGLETQYF. The CDR3 DNA reads TGTGCCAGCAGCCCATCAGGGGGTCTAGAGACCCAGTACTTC.